This TCR beta chain was identified in a study of OX40 agonist ivuxolimab in advanced cancers. Turning to the study itself: Patients with hepatocellular carcinoma, melanoma, renal cell or head and neck cancer made up the dose-escalation patients. It was permissible to have had prior anti-PD-1, anti-PD-L1 or anti-CTLA-4 therapy, and around 40% had some.

Sequencing was performed with immunoSEQ multiplex PCR; in TCRdb, only in-frame clones are kept and a portion is missing. The profile shows tens of thousands of clones, more than 85% of them singletons. Remarks on this clone: Its specificity is not known.

The germline V gene has CDR1 SGHAT and CDR2 FQNNGV. The CDR3 runs to 14 residues. With 1 base removed from V and 6 bases from J, the gap between germline ends came to 10 bases. Whole-study results and caveats: On average, CD8+ T cells showed a greater number of expanded clones than CD4+. Nonresponders, in some cases, also had low normalized T-cell clonal expansion.

The chain employs TRBV11-2 and TRBJ2-1; D call uncertain. The sequence came from an adult with an advanced solid tumor such as melanoma, head and neck, liver or kidney cancer. The sequences come from CD4+ or CD8+ T cells sorted from blood, collected in a trial of the OX40 agonist ivuxolimab. The CDR3 region is CASSLGAVPNEQFF. The CDR3 region has the DNA TGTGCCAGCAGCTTAGGTGCAGTCCCCAATGAGCAGTTCTTC.